This T cell receptor (beta chain) emerged from a study of regulatory dendritic cells for organ transplantation. Study-level results: Alloreactive memory CD8+ T cell pools varied considerably between individuals.

CFSE-labeled sorted T cells met regulatory or mature dendritic cells for about five days. Naive CD45RA+ and memory CD45RO+ CD4+ or CD8+ T cells were FACS-sorted. The method was immunoSEQ multiplex PCR; TCRdb's version includes in-frame clones alone and lacks a portion of them. This sample has under 15,000 clones, with approximately 75% found just once. About this clone: The antigen remains unidentified.

There are 13 residues in the CDR3. Germline V gives CDR1 SGHNT, CDR2 YENEEA. V was pared by 1 base and J by 3 bases, with 7 bases between. The sequence derives from a human donor in good health. Source material: naive CD8+ T cells from blood cultured with regulatory dendritic cells. Subset specified: CD45RA+ naive T cells. V gene TRBV11-3 combines with J gene TRBJ2-7; possibly TRBD2 for D (6 bases). CDR3 region: CASSLGRGYEQYF. The CDR3 DNA reads as TGTGCCAGCAGCTTAGGGCGGGGCTACGAGCAGTACTTC. The entire variable domain, with the rest obtained from reference TRBV11-3 and TRBJ2-7, is as follows: EAGVVQSPRYKIIEKKQPVAFWCNPISGHNTLYWYLQNLGQGPELLIRYENEEAVDDSQLPKDRFSAERLKGVDSTLKIQPAELGDSAVYLCASSLGRGYEQYFGPGTRLTVT.